The rows below give T cell receptor beta chains drawn from one sample of a study of blood T cell repertoires in COVID-19. TCRdb's copy holds only in-frame clones and misses some; the assay was immunoSEQ multiplex PCR. The table shows around 250,000 clones, with 65% to 85% occurring only once. Sample: peripheral blood. The receptor set was obtained from an elderly man with acute or convalescent COVID-19. Each CDR3 is given with its conserved first and last residue. A D gene is named only where the DNA matches it firmly. Not every row has a clone size; where given, it reads once, few, many or a size class.

D gene: TRBD1; clone size: .; V gene: TRBV28; J gene: TRBJ1-1; CDR3 DNA: TGTGCCAGCAGTTTGCCCGGGACAGGGGGGTTCTCTGAAGCTTTCTTT; CDR3 protein: CASSLPGTGGFSEAFF
D gene: TRBD2; clone size: .; V gene: TRBV29-1; J gene: TRBJ2-1; CDR3 DNA: TGCAGCGCACGGACTAGCGGGAGTTCGTACAATGAGCAGTTCTTC; CDR3 protein: CSARTSGSSYNEQFF
D gene: .; clone size: .; V gene: TRBV21-1; J gene: TRBJ2-3; CDR3 DNA: TGTGCCAGCAGTGTAATACTAGTCACAGATACGCAGTATTTT; CDR3 protein: CASSVILVTDTQYF
D gene: TRBD2; clone size: .; V gene: TRBV5-1; J gene: TRBJ2-1; CDR3 DNA: TGCGCCAGCAGCTTGCCGTCTAGCGGTAACAATGAGCAGTTCTTC; CDR3 protein: CASSLPSSGNNEQFF
D gene: TRBD2; clone size: .; V gene: TRBV19; J gene: TRBJ2-2; CDR3 DNA: TGTGCCAGTAAAAGTCTAGCGGAGGACACCGGGGAGCTGTTTTTT; CDR3 protein: CASKSLAEDTGELFF
D gene: .; clone size: .; V gene: TRBV29-1; J gene: TRBJ1-1; CDR3 DNA: TGCAGCGCTAAGGACAGCAACACTGAAGCTTTCTTT; CDR3 protein: CSAKDSNTEAFF
D gene: .; clone size: .; V gene: TRBV29-1; J gene: TRBJ2-1; CDR3 DNA: TGCAGCGTTGAGTCCCCTTTATACAATGAGCAGTTCTTC; CDR3 protein: CSVESPLYNEQFF
D gene: .; clone size: .; V gene: TRBV19; J gene: TRBJ2-7; CDR3 DNA: TGTGCCAGTAGTATAGCGAGAGAGTACGAGCAGTACTTC; CDR3 protein: CASSIAREYEQYF
D gene: .; clone size: .; V gene: TRBV11-2; J gene: TRBJ1-4; CDR3 DNA: TGTGCCAGCAGCCTCGGGACATCTGCAACTAATGAAAAACTGTTTTTT; CDR3 protein: CASSLGTSATNEKLFF
D gene: .; clone size: .; V gene: TRBV9; J gene: TRBJ2-1; CDR3 DNA: TGTGCCAGCAGTGATCGGGGGACTCTGGACAATGAGCAGTTCTTC; CDR3 protein: CASSDRGTLDNEQFF
D gene: TRBD2; clone size: .; V gene: TRBV19; J gene: TRBJ2-1; CDR3 DNA: TGTGCCAGTAGTCGGGCGGGAGCCAGCAATGAGCAGTTCTTC; CDR3 protein: CASSRAGASNEQFF
D gene: .; clone size: .; V gene: TRBV5-1; J gene: TRBJ1-1; CDR3 DNA: TGCGCCAGCAGCTTGGGGGGCACCTCGAACACTGAAGCTTTCTTT; CDR3 protein: CASSLGGTSNTEAFF
D gene: TRBD1; clone size: .; V gene: TRBV29-1; J gene: TRBJ1-1; CDR3 DNA: TGCAGCGTCGGGACAGGTGAAGAGGACACTGAAGCTTTCTTT; CDR3 protein: CSVGTGEEDTEAFF
D gene: .; clone size: .; V gene: TRBV18; J gene: TRBJ1-2; CDR3 DNA: TGTGCCAGCTCCTCTGGGCCAGGGGCGTATGGCTACACCTTC; CDR3 protein: CASSSGPGAYGYTF
D gene: TRBD1; clone size: .; V gene: TRBV18; J gene: TRBJ1-2; CDR3 DNA: TGTGCCAGCTCAGGGACAGGGTTTGGCTACACCTTC; CDR3 protein: CASSGTGFGYTF
D gene: .; clone size: many; V gene: TRBV13; J gene: TRBJ2-3; CDR3 DNA: TGTGCCAGCAGCTATCAAGATACGCAGTATTTT; CDR3 protein: CASSYQDTQYF
D gene: TRBD2; clone size: .; V gene: TRBV4-1; J gene: TRBJ2-3; CDR3 DNA: TGCGCCAGCAGCCAAGATGGGACTACTTCCGATACGCAGTATTTT; CDR3 protein: CASSQDGTTSDTQYF
D gene: TRBD1; clone size: .; V gene: TRBV5-1; J gene: TRBJ2-7; CDR3 DNA: TGCGCCAGCAGCTTGGGGGACAGGGGGAACCTTAGGGAGCAGTACTTC; CDR3 protein: CASSLGDRGNLREQYF
D gene: TRBD1; clone size: few; V gene: TRBV7-3; J gene: TRBJ2-7; CDR3 DNA: TGTGCCAGCAGCCCCACTTCCCGGGACAGGGCTCTCTCATTC; CDR3 protein: CASSPTSRDRALSF
D gene: .; clone size: .; V gene: TRBV6-5; J gene: TRBJ1-1; CDR3 DNA: TGTGCCAGCAGTTCCGAGACAGGATACACTGAAGCTTTCTTT; CDR3 protein: CASSSETGYTEAFF
D gene: TRBD2; clone size: .; V gene: TRBV19; J gene: TRBJ2-5; CDR3 DNA: TGTGCCAGTAGGGTAGCGGGGCCAACAGAGACCCAGTACTTC; CDR3 protein: CASRVAGPTETQYF
D gene: .; clone size: .; V gene: TRBV7-2; J gene: TRBJ1-5; CDR3 DNA: TGTGCCAGCAGCTTGGACACCGATCAGCCCCAGCATTTT; CDR3 protein: CASSLDTDQPQHF
D gene: .; clone size: .; V gene: TRBV28; J gene: TRBJ1-5; CDR3 DNA: TGTGCCAGCAGTTTACCAGCCCCAGGGATTAGCAATCAGCCCCAGCATTTT; CDR3 protein: CASSLPAPGISNQPQHF
D gene: .; clone size: .; V gene: TRBV7-8; J gene: TRBJ2-1; CDR3 DNA: TGTGCCAGCAGCCGCGGAGCAGTAGCGAAGGATGAGCAGTTCTTC; CDR3 protein: CASSRGAVAKDEQFF
D gene: TRBD2; clone size: .; V gene: TRBV13; J gene: TRBJ2-1; CDR3 DNA: TGTGCCAGCAGCACCCGACGGACTAGTAAGAATGAGCAGTTCTTC; CDR3 protein: CASSTRRTSKNEQFF
D gene: TRBD1; clone size: .; V gene: TRBV15; J gene: TRBJ1-1; CDR3 DNA: TGTGCCACCAGCAGGGGACAGTCCACAAAGGGCACTGAAGCTTTCTTT; CDR3 protein: CATSRGQSTKGTEAFF
D gene: .; clone size: .; V gene: TRBV3-1/TRBV3-2; J gene: TRBJ1-5; CDR3 DNA: TGTGCCAGCAGCCAAGGAATCACTGAATATCAGCCCCAGCATTTT; CDR3 protein: CASSQGITEYQPQHF
D gene: TRBD2; clone size: few; V gene: TRBV28; J gene: TRBJ2-7; CDR3 DNA: TGTGCCAGCCGGGAGGTGCTAGCGGGGGGTACCTACGAGCAGTACTTC; CDR3 protein: CASREVLAGGTYEQYF
D gene: TRBD2; clone size: .; V gene: TRBV11-2; J gene: TRBJ2-7; CDR3 DNA: TGTGCCAGCAGCTTAGAAGCGGGGGGGCGGTACGAGCAGTACTTC; CDR3 protein: CASSLEAGGRYEQYF
D gene: .; clone size: .; V gene: TRBV9; J gene: TRBJ2-1; CDR3 DNA: TGTGCCAGCAGCGTAGATCCTGGGCACAATGAGCAGTTCTTC; CDR3 protein: CASSVDPGHNEQFF
D gene: .; clone size: .; V gene: TRBV5-4; J gene: TRBJ2-1; CDR3 DNA: TGTGCCAGCAGCGGCCAAAGCTCCTACAATGAGCAGTTCTTC; CDR3 protein: CASSGQSSYNEQFF
D gene: .; clone size: .; V gene: TRBV7-2; J gene: TRBJ1-1; CDR3 DNA: TGTGCCAGCAGCCCAAGGACACCTTCGACGGGCACTGAAGCTTTCTTT; CDR3 protein: CASSPRTPSTGTEAFF
D gene: TRBD1; clone size: .; V gene: TRBV2; J gene: TRBJ2-1; CDR3 DNA: TGTGCCAGCTCTGGAAAGACAGGGGCCCTCTCCTACAATGAGCAGTTCTTC; CDR3 protein: CASSGKTGALSYNEQFF
D gene: TRBD1; clone size: once; V gene: TRBV7-2; J gene: TRBJ1-4; CDR3 DNA: TGTGCCAGCAGCGGCAGGGGGGTAAACGAAAAACTGTTTTTT; CDR3 protein: CASSGRGVNEKLFF
D gene: .; clone size: .; V gene: TRBV5-1; J gene: TRBJ2-5; CDR3 DNA: TGCGCCAGCAGCTTGTCGCGCGGGGAGACCCAGTACTTC; CDR3 protein: CASSLSRGETQYF
D gene: .; clone size: .; V gene: TRBV3-1/TRBV3-2; J gene: TRBJ2-3; CDR3 DNA: TGTGCCAGCAGCTCAGGGTGGGAAGGGGTAGATACGCAGTATTTT; CDR3 protein: CASSSGWEGVDTQYF